The T cell receptor beta chain under discussion was sequenced for a study of cytomegalovirus exposure and HLA in healthy donors. V lost 6 bases, J lost 10 bases, and 21 bases lay in between. The CDR3 consists of 14 residues. Germline lookup yields CDR1 SGHVS and CDR2 FNYEAQ. The method was immunoSEQ multiplex PCR; TCRdb's version includes in-frame clones alone and lacks a portion of them. The sample has fewer than 130,000 clones; approximately 89% are singletons. Specimen: PBMCs. The rearrangement joins TRBV7-6 to TRBJ1-1; a possible D gene is TRBD1 (5 bases). The origin of this receptor is a young woman in good health and CMV-seronegative. The CDR3 loop is CASSSLATPGAAFF. The DNA for the CDR3 is TGTGCCAGCAGTTCCCTTGCGACGCCTGGGGCAGCTTTCTTT.